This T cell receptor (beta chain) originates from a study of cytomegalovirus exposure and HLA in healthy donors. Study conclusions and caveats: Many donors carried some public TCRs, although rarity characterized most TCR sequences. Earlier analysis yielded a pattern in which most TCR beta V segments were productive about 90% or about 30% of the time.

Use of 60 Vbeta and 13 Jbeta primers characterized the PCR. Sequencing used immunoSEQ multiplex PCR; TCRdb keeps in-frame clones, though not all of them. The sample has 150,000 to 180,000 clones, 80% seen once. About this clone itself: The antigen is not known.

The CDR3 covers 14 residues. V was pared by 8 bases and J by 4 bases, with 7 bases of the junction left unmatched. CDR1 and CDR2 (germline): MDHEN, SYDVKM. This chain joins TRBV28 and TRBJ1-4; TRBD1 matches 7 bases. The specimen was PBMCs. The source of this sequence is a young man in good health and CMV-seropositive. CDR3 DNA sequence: TGTGCCAGCCGGTCGACAGGGCGTAATGAAAAACTGTTTTTT. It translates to CASRSTGRNEKLFF.